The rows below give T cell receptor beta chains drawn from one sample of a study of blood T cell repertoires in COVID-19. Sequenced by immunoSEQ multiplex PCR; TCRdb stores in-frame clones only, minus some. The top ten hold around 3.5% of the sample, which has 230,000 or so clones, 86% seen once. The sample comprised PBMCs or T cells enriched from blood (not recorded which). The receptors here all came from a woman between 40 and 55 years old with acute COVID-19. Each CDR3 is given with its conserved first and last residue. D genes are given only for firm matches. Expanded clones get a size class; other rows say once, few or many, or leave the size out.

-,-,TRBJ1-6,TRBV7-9,TGTGCCAGCAGCTACCTCGGGGTAAATTCACCCCTCCACTTT,CASSYLGVNSPLHF
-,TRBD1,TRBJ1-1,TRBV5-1,TGCGCCAGCAGCTTGAACAGGGGATGGGAGAACACTGAAGCTTTCTTT,CASSLNRGWENTEAFF
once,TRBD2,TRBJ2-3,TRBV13,TGTGCCAGCAGCTTCCTGAGAACTAGCGCAACTAGCACAGATACGCAGTATTTT,CASSFLRTSATSTDTQYF
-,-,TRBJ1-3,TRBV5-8,TGTGCCAGCAGCCTTCGGGGGGACCCGAGAAACACCATATATTTT,CASSLRGDPRNTIYF
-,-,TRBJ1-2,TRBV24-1,TGTGCCACCAGTCAGGGGTTAAACTATGGCTACACCTTC,CATSQGLNYGYTF
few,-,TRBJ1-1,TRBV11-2,TGTGCCAGCAGTCTTTCAGGGAACACTGAAGCTTTCTTT,CASSLSGNTEAFF
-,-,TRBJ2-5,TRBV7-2,TGTGCCAGCAGCTTAGGGGGGGGCGGCGAGACCCAGTACTTC,CASSLGGGGETQYF
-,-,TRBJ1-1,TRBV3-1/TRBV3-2,TGTGCCAGCAGCCGCGGGACTAACACTGAAGCTTTCTTT,CASSRGTNTEAFF
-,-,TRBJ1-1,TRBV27,TGTGCCAGCAGCACTCTGCGGGGTTCAAGACAAGCTTTCTTT,CASSTLRGSRQAFF
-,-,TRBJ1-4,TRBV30,TGTGCCTGGAGTCGACAGGCTAATGAAAAACTGTTTTTT,CAWSRQANEKLFF
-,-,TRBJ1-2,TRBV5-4,TGTGCCAGCAGCTTGGAGGGAGGGGACTATGGCTACACCTTC,CASSLEGGDYGYTF
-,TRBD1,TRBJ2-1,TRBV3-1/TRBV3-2,TGTGCCAGCAGCCAATCAACAGGGGGCTGGAATGAGCAGTTCTTC,CASSQSTGGWNEQFF
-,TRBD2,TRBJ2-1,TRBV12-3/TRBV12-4,TGTGCCAGCAGACGGGACTATGACGAGCAGTTCTTC,CASRRDYDEQFF
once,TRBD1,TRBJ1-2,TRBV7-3,TGTGCCAGCAGCTTTTGGGACAGGGCCGCCGCTAACTATGGCTACACCTTC,CASSFWDRAAANYGYTF
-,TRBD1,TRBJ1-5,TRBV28,TGTGCCAGCAGTCCCGGACAGGTTCCTCAGCCCCAGCATTTT,CASSPGQVPQPQHF
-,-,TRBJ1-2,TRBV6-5,TGTGCCAGCAGTATCGAAGCAGGCCCATATGGCTACACCTTC,CASSIEAGPYGYTF
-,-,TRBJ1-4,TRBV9,TGTGCCAGCAGCGTAGAGGGGACTAATGAAAAACTGTTTTTT,CASSVEGTNEKLFF
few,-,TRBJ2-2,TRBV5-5,TGTGCCAGCAGCTCTTCCACCCTTGGGGCGGGGGAGCTGTTTTTT,CASSSSTLGAGELFF
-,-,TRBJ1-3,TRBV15,TGTGCCACCAGCAGAGATCGGGTCATTACGGGAAACACCATATATTTT,CATSRDRVITGNTIYF
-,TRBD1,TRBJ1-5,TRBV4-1,TGCGCCAGCAGCCAGCAGGGGGGCCAGCCCCAGCATTTT,CASSQQGGQPQHF
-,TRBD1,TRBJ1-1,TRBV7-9,TGTGCCAGCAGCCTTTGGACAGGAATGAACACTGAAGCTTTCTTT,CASSLWTGMNTEAFF
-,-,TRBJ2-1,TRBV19,TGTGCCAGTAGTATTTTCGACAATGAGCAGTTCTTC,CASSIFDNEQFF
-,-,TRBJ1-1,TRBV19,TGTGCCAGTAGTATTATCCCTACAGGGGAAGCTTTCTTT,CASSIIPTGEAFF
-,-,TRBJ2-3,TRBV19,TGTGCCAGTAGTAACCCCACAGGGCGGGATACGCAGTATTTT,CASSNPTGRDTQYF
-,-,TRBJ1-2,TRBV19,TGTGCCAGTAGTTATCTCGGGGATGGCTACACCTTC,CASSYLGDGYTF
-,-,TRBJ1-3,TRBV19,TGTGCCAGTAGCGGGGGAACATCAGGAAACACCATATATTTT,CASSGGTSGNTIYF
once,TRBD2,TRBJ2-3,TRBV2,TGTGCCAGCAGATCTAGCGGGGGGGATACGCAGTATTTT,CASRSSGGDTQYF
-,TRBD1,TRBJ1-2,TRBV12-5,TGTGCTAGTGGTTTGGGAGGGGGCTCGAACTATGGCTACACCTTC,CASGLGGGSNYGYTF
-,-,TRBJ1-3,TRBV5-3,TGTGCCAGAAGCGGACTACAGCGGAGCTCTGGAAACACCATATATTTT,CARSGLQRSSGNTIYF
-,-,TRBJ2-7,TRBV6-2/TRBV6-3,TGTGCCAGCAGTTACTCGGGGCAGCCCTACGAGCAGTACTTC,CASSYSGQPYEQYF
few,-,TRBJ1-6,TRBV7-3,TGTGCCAGCAGCTTAGGCCCGGGACAAGGGACAACCCTCCACTTT,CASSLGPGQGTTLHF
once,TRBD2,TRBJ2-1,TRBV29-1,TGCAGCGTTGAGGAGCGGGGGGGCCCGTCAAATGAGCAGTTCTTC,CSVEERGGPSNEQFF
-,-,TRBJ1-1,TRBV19,TGTGCCAGTAGTATAATGAGGAACACTGAAGCTTTCTTT,CASSIMRNTEAFF
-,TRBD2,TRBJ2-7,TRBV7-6,TGTGCCAGCAGGATCCGTGATAGCGGGGTCGAGCAGTACTTC,CASRIRDSGVEQYF
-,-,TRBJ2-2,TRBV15,TGTGCCACCAGCAGGCCTTCGGGCGGGGAGCTGTTTTTT,CATSRPSGGELFF
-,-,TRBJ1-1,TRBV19,TGTGCCAGTACCCCCTGGGGGGGGCAGAACACTGAAGCTTTCTTT,CASTPWGGQNTEAFF
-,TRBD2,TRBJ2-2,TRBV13,TGTGCCAGCAGCCTGCTAGCGGGGGGGTTCACCGGGGAGCTGTTTTTT,CASSLLAGGFTGELFF